What follows are 28 T cell receptor beta chains derived from one specimen sequenced in a study of cytomegalovirus exposure and HLA in healthy donors. The method was immunoSEQ multiplex PCR; TCRdb's version includes in-frame clones alone and lacks a portion of them. The table includes some 170,000 clones, roughly 86% detected once. The sequenced material came from PBMCs. All receptors derive from a man aged 30 to 39 in good health and CMV-seropositive.

This chain uses TRBV7-3 with TRBJ2-1; maybe TRBD2 (5 bases). The CDR3 covers 13 residues. Per the germline V gene, CDR1 is SGHTA and CDR2 is FQGTGA. The V gene lost 2 bases and the J gene lost 8 bases, with 10 bases spanning the gap. The CDR3 spells CASSLGKDYEQFF. The CDR3 DNA reads as TGTGCCAGCAGCTTAGGGAAGGACTATGAGCAGTTCTTC.

The rearrangement links TRBV28 to TRBJ1-5, with TRBD1 identical over 10 bases. Germline V lookup: CDR1 MDHEN, CDR2 SYDVKM. This CDR3 is 14 amino acids long. The J segment lost 7 bases and the V segment lost 6 bases, leaving 6 bases of the junction unmatched. The CDR3 sequence: CASRGGQGRQPQHF. CDR3 nucleotides: TGTGCCAGCAGGGGGGGACAGGGGAGGCAGCCCCAGCATTTT.

This chain connects TRBV5-1 to TRBJ2-3; 8 bases fit TRBD1. The CDR3 consists of 14 residues. Germline-derived CDR1 and CDR2 are SGHRS and YFSETQ. The trim removed 4 bases at V and 5 bases at J, leaving 6 bases unmatched. Here the CDR3 reads CASSRDRGGDTQYF. CDR3 DNA: TGCGCCAGCAGCCGCGACAGGGGTGGAGATACGCAGTATTTT.

As regards this clone: At one end the junction does not follow the germline gene, possibly because of a read error. This rearrangement joins TRBV19 to TRBJ2-7; D is undetermined. The CDR3 has 11 residues. Per the germline V gene, CDR1 is LNHDA and CDR2 is SQIVND (reference sequence). In nucleotides, the CDR3 is TGTGCCAGTAGTCTAGAATACGAGCAGTACTTC. Translation gives CASSLEYEQYF.

This clone was observed a handful of times. The chain carries TRBV7-9 and TRBJ1-5; D is ambiguous. Germline CDR1 reads SEHNR; CDR2 reads FQNEAQ (reference sequence). The germline V and J ends were trimmed by 1 base and 11 bases, with 6 bases remaining between them. This CDR3 contains 11 residues. The CDR3 here is CASSLDGAQHF. CDR3 coding DNA: TGTGCCAGCAGCTTAGATGGGGCCCAGCATTTT.

This chain connects TRBV29-1 to TRBJ2-1, with 8 positions matching TRBD1. V dropped 4 bases and J dropped 9; count of bases not matched to a gene: 5. Germline V gene lookup returns CDR1 SQVTM and CDR2 ANQGSEA. The CDR3 has 12 amino acids. The CDR3 DNA follows: TGCAGCGTTGTGCAGGGGGCAGCTGAGCAGTTCTTC. Translated: CSVVQGAAEQFF.

This sequence joins TRBV7-6 and TRBJ1-5, with TRBD1 as a possible D gene (6 bases). This CDR3 has 14 residues. Germline CDR1 and CDR2: SGHVS and FNYEAQ. The germline V and J ends were trimmed by 2 bases and 5 bases, with 10 bases remaining between them. As DNA, the CDR3 is TGTGCCAGCAGCTTATCAGGGGCGGATCAGCCCCAGCATTTT. Residues: CASSLSGADQPQHF.

A word on this clone: Other nucleotide sequences from this sample produce the same CDR3. V is TRBV5-6 and J is TRBJ2-7; D uncertain. V was trimmed by 2 bases and J by 1 base, leaving 1 base between them. This CDR3 spans 11 amino acids. The germline gives CDR1 SGHDT, CDR2 YYEEEE. The DNA for the CDR3 is TGTGCCAGCAGCTTTTCCTACGAGCAGTACTTC. It codes for CASSFSYEQYF.

The J gene is TRBJ1-5, the V gene TRBV6-5; 8 bases line up with TRBD1. Trimming took 3 bases from V and 4 from J; bases not matched to a gene: 5. From germline, CDR1 is MNHEY and CDR2 SVGAGI. This CDR3 comprises 15 residues. The CDR3 nucleotides read TGTGCCAGCAGTTATGACAGGGGCCCAAATCAGCCCCAGCATTTT. The encoded protein is CASSYDRGPNQPQHF.

Comment on this clone: At one end, the junction sequence differs from germline, possibly due to a read error. This chain links TRBV7-7 with TRBJ2-1; D possibly matches TRBD1 or TRBD2 (5 bases each). Germline V lookup: CDR1 SSHAT, CDR2 FNYEAQ (reference sequence). The length of the CDR3 is 12 residues. The CDR3 is CASSSGGNEQFF. CDR3 nucleotide sequence: TGTGCTAGCAGCTCTGGGGGCAATGAGCAGTTCTTC.

The chain combines TRBV11-1 with TRBJ2-4; tentatively, D is TRBD1 (6 bases). The germline V gene has CDR1 SGHAT and CDR2 FQDESV (reference sequence). The CDR3 length is 14 residues. The ends were cut back, 6 bases at V and 7 bases at J, with 16 bases in the middle. The CDR3 DNA sequence: TGTGCCAGCAGTCAGCGACAGGTCGGGAACATTCAGTACTTC. Translating it yields CASSQRQVGNIQYF.

This clone was seen just once. The V gene is TRBV7-2, the J gene TRBJ2-5; TRBD2 aligns across 12 bases. V was pared by 5 bases and J by 4 bases, with 5 bases of the junction left unmatched. The germline gives CDR1 SGHTA, CDR2 FQGNSA. CDR3 length: 15 residues. CDR3 nucleotide sequence: TGTGCCAGCAGCGAACTAGCGGGGGGATCAGAGACCCAGTACTTC. This sequence encodes CASSELAGGSETQYF.

The rearrangement links TRBV5-1 to TRBJ2-5; the D gene is possibly TRBD2 (6 bases). With 4 bases removed from V and 0 bases from J, the gap between germline ends came to 22 bases. The germline V gene has CDR1 SGHRS and CDR2 YFSETQ. The CDR3 runs 18 residues. The CDR3 DNA follows: TGCGCCAGCAGCCTGGGGGGTTCGGCGGGATGGGACCAAGAGACCCAGTACTTC. Protein: CASSLGGSAGWDQETQYF.

The chain uses TRBV5-6 and TRBJ1-1; no reliable D call. V was shortened by 0 bases and J by 0 bases, with 12 bases between the two germline ends. CDR1 and CDR2 from the germline V gene are SGHDT and YYEEEE. The CDR3 runs 16 residues. The CDR3 DNA sequence: TGTGCCAGCAGCTTGGATCGCGGACGGGTGAACACTGAAGCTTTCTTT. This encodes CASSLDRGRVNTEAFF.

This clone occurred many times. The CDR3 loop is CASRDMGRNTEAFF. The DNA for the CDR3 is TGTGCCAGCAGGGACATGGGGAGGAACACTGAAGCTTTCTTT. The chain combines TRBV5-4 with TRBJ1-1, with D perhaps TRBD1 (5 bases). The V end lost 5 bases, the J end lost 1 base, and 12 bases lay between the germline ends. Germline V gene sequence: CDR1 SGHNT, CDR2 YYREEE (reference sequence). This CDR3 spans 14 amino acids. The whole variable domain, filled in from reference TRBV5-4 and TRBJ1-1, reads ETGVTQSPTHLIKTRGQQVTLRCSSQSGHNTVSWYQQALGQGPQFIFQYYREEENGRGNFPPRFSGLQFPNYSSELNVNALELDDSALYLCASRDMGRNTEAFFGQGTRLTVV.

This chain connects TRBV7-8 to TRBJ1-1; TRBD1 agrees at 10 bases. Germline V CDR1 and CDR2: SGHVS, FQNEAQ. V shed 5 bases, J shed 3 bases, and the junction held 3 bases outside the gene matches. The CDR3 spans 14 residues. In DNA form, the CDR3 reads TGTGCCAGCAGCCCAGGGACAGGGGACACTGAAGCTTTCTTT. Its protein product is CASSPGTGDTEAFF.

V is TRBV25-1 and J is TRBJ1-2; D is unresolved. V lost 6 bases, J lost 6 bases, and 23 bases lay in between. Germline CDR1 reads MGHDK; CDR2 reads SYGVNS. The CDR3 sequence is 16 residues long. CDR3 amino acids: CASSATTSRWSHGYTF. For the CDR3, the DNA is TGTGCCAGCAGCGCGACCACCTCCAGATGGTCCCATGGCTACACCTTC.

V gene TRBV7-6 combines with J gene TRBJ2-7, with TRBD1 as a possible D gene (6 bases). V was clipped by 4 bases and J by 5 bases, with 12 bases between them. This CDR3 is 13 amino acids long. Looked up from germline, CDR1 is SGHVS and CDR2 is FNYEAQ. The DNA for the CDR3 is TGTGCCAGCAGCTCCAGGGGTAGGGACGAGCAGTACTTC. Translating it yields CASSSRGRDEQYF.

This chain joins TRBV29-1 and TRBJ1-1, with D perhaps TRBD1 (6 bases). Germline CDR1 is SQVTM and CDR2 is ANQGSEA. V was trimmed by 7 bases and J by 5 bases, leaving 17 bases between them. The CDR3 totals 13 residues. CDR3 DNA sequence: TGCAGCGCCTCCCAGGGGCGCGTGACTGAAGCTTTCTTT. Protein sequence: CSASQGRVTEAFF.

This clone has only a few counts. V is TRBV6-5 and J is TRBJ2-7; D uncertain. V was pared by 2 bases and J by 0 bases, with 5 bases between. Germline CDR1 reads MNHEY; CDR2 reads SVGAGI. CDR3 length equals 13 residues. Here the CDR3 DNA reads TGTGCCAGCAGTTACGGGGACTCCTACGAGCAGTACTTC. This sequence encodes CASSYGDSYEQYF.

The chain uses TRBV5-1 and TRBJ1-1; weak D call: TRBD1 (5 bases). CDR1 and CDR2 (germline): SGHRS, YFSETQ. This CDR3 region has 16 residues. Trimming left V 4 bases short and J 1 base short, with 17 bases between. The CDR3 is CASSLGFGTGNTEAFF. CDR3 DNA sequence: TGCGCCAGCAGCCTAGGTTTTGGGACTGGGAACACTGAAGCTTTCTTT.

The chain carries TRBV9 and TRBJ1-5, with 7 bases aligning to TRBD1. V trimming: 0 bases; J trimming: 4 bases; junction bases outside the gene matches: 4. Germline values: CDR1 SGDLS, CDR2 YYNGEE. The CDR3 is 15 amino acids. CDR3 loop: CASSVAGTANQPQHF. CDR3 sequence (DNA): TGTGCCAGCAGCGTAGCTGGGACAGCGAATCAGCCCCAGCATTTT.

This clone rates as medium-sized. Other DNA sequences in the same sample also yield this CDR3. The chain combines TRBV29-1 with TRBJ1-2; D gene uncertain. V lost 3 bases to trimming and J lost 5 bases, with 4 bases between them. There are 10 residues in the CDR3. Germline CDR1 SQVTM, CDR2 ANQGSEA. The CDR3 protein is CSVEGYGYTF. The CDR3 coding sequence is TGCAGCGTTGAGGGGTATGGCTACACCTTC.

CDR3 sequence: CAISRGAEAFF. The CDR3 nucleotides read TGTGCCATCAGTCGCGGAGCTGAAGCTTTCTTT. V usage is TRBV10-3 and J usage is TRBJ1-1; D is undetermined. The CDR3 is made up of 11 amino acids. V lost 5 bases and J 6 bases, leaving 7 bases between the germline ends. Per the germline V gene, CDR1 is ENHRY and CDR2 is SYGVKD.

V is TRBV30 and J is TRBJ1-2, with 7 bases lining up with TRBD1. Germline V gene data show CDR1 as GTSNPN and CDR2 as SVGIG (reference sequence). J gave up 8 bases and V 2 bases, and 8 bases lay outside the gene matches. The CDR3 totals 13 residues. In DNA, the CDR3 is TGTGCCTGGAGTCAAGGGACAGCGAGCGGCTACACCTTC. This translates into CAWSQGTASGYTF.

The V call is TRBV29-1, the J call TRBJ2-1; 10 bases are shared with TRBD1. The CDR3 runs 13 residues. CDR1 SQVTM and CDR2 ANQGSEA come from the germline V gene. Trimming cost V 4 bases and J 3 bases; bases outside gene matches: 0. CDR3 protein: CSVGTGGYNEQFF. For the CDR3, the DNA is TGCAGCGTTGGGACAGGGGGCTACAATGAGCAGTTCTTC.

This clone was seen once. The CDR3 nucleotides are TGCAGCGCTTCATCCCCCAGGGGTGGGACTGAAGCTTTCTTT. It codes for CSASSPRGGTEAFF. The chain carries TRBV29-1 and TRBJ1-1; D may be TRBD1 (6 bases). This CDR3 is 14 amino acids long. Deletions cut 7 bases from V and 5 bases from J, with 20 bases between. Germline values: CDR1 SQVTM, CDR2 ANQGSEA.

V usage is TRBV6-5 and J usage is TRBJ1-2; the match to TRBD1 covers 7 bases. With V trimmed by 5 bases and J by 2 bases, 5 bases remained unmatched. There are 14 residues in the CDR3. Germline V gene sequence: CDR1 MNHEY, CDR2 SVGAGI. The DNA for the CDR3 is TGTGCCAGCAGTCAGGGGGGCAGAAACTATGGCTACACCTTC. Its translation: CASSQGGRNYGYTF.